The rows below give T cell receptor beta chains drawn from one sample of a study of blood T cells in healthy people across ages. TCRdb processed the 5' RACE reads anew with MiXCR; each CDR3 protein has one entry. This sample has approximately 670,000 distinct CDR3 sequences, with about 43% found just once. Sequencing input: blood. Every receptor here comes from a man aged 80 or over in good health. Both conserved end residues are trimmed from each CDR3.

j_call: TRBJ2-5; v_call: TRBV7-2; cdr3_aa: ASSLGLQETQY
j_call: TRBJ2-7; v_call: TRBV5-1; cdr3_aa: ASSLATRATYEQY
j_call: -; v_call: TRBV6-2/TRBV6-3; cdr3_aa: ASSYGLGGTYNEQY
j_call: TRBJ2-5; v_call: TRBV3-1; cdr3_aa: ASSQDHGPQKQY
j_call: TRBJ1-1; v_call: TRBV9; cdr3_aa: ASSVEGFTEAF
j_call: TRBJ2-7; v_call: TRBV28; cdr3_aa: ASTSPKPRTGFTNIYEQY
j_call: TRBJ1-1; v_call: TRBV7-2; cdr3_aa: ASSARGHTEAF
j_call: TRBJ2-3; v_call: TRBV2; cdr3_aa: ASNSIQVTDTQY
j_call: TRBJ2-7; v_call: TRBV27; cdr3_aa: ASPFTGEQY
j_call: TRBJ2-5; v_call: TRBV29-1; cdr3_aa: SVDVWDTDPLETQY
j_call: TRBJ2-5; v_call: TRBV6-2/TRBV6-3; cdr3_aa: ASSGQLHEQY
j_call: TRBJ2-3; v_call: TRBV24-1; cdr3_aa: ATANPGQSTDTQY
j_call: TRBJ2-7; v_call: TRBV7-9; cdr3_aa: ASSLVEPGRQY
j_call: TRBJ1-2; v_call: TRBV7-2; cdr3_aa: ASSFRAGQGNYGYT
j_call: TRBJ2-5; v_call: TRBV20-1; cdr3_aa: SADLAKNEQY
j_call: TRBJ2-3; v_call: TRBV24-1; cdr3_aa: ATSDKGTSTDTQY
j_call: TRBJ2-7; v_call: TRBV6-2/TRBV6-3; cdr3_aa: ASSSGGRTYEQY
j_call: TRBJ1-5; v_call: TRBV7-2; cdr3_aa: ASSSGQGAYQPQH
j_call: TRBJ2-7; v_call: TRBV27; cdr3_aa: ASSPPGTKYYEQY
j_call: TRBJ1-1; v_call: TRBV25-1; cdr3_aa: ASSPPGTDTEAF
j_call: TRBJ2-5; v_call: TRBV28; cdr3_aa: ASSLGGGHNEQY
j_call: TRBJ1-4; v_call: TRBV20-1; cdr3_aa: SASRDGRLNEKLF
j_call: TRBJ1-4; v_call: TRBV6-6; cdr3_aa: ASRGETVRNEKLF
j_call: TRBJ2-7; v_call: TRBV29-1; cdr3_aa: SVEDPLQAGHYEQY
j_call: TRBJ2-7; v_call: TRBV27; cdr3_aa: ASSPTTGGTLYEQY
j_call: TRBJ2-7; v_call: TRBV29-1; cdr3_aa: SVEGTSGTPSYEQY
j_call: TRBJ2-2; v_call: TRBV7-3; cdr3_aa: ASSLASGLYTGELF
j_call: TRBJ2-3; v_call: TRBV7-2; cdr3_aa: ASRTEVRGTDTQY
j_call: TRBJ1-2; v_call: TRBV24-1; cdr3_aa: ATSDPRGVGYGYT
j_call: TRBJ2-7; v_call: TRBV3-1; cdr3_aa: ASSRTETGTSGYEQY
j_call: TRBJ1-2; v_call: TRBV25-1; cdr3_aa: ASSPGFGYT
j_call: TRBJ2-6; v_call: TRBV7-2; cdr3_aa: ASSPGGAGANVLT
j_call: TRBJ2-1; v_call: TRBV12-3/TRBV12-4; cdr3_aa: ASSLWLATGNEQF
j_call: TRBJ1-1; v_call: TRBV15; cdr3_aa: ATRRVHNTEAF
j_call: TRBJ2-4; v_call: TRBV30; cdr3_aa: AWSIGTSELIQY
j_call: TRBJ2-1; v_call: TRBV7-6; cdr3_aa: ASSLVPRTSGRLNEQF
j_call: TRBJ1-4; v_call: TRBV20-1; cdr3_aa: SAREGIGYEKLF
j_call: TRBJ2-5; v_call: TRBV20-1; cdr3_aa: SAFGTSFIETQY
j_call: TRBJ2-7; v_call: TRBV10-1; cdr3_aa: ASSGLGTAAYEQY
j_call: TRBJ2-3; v_call: TRBV3-1; cdr3_aa: ASSLRTSGRRIDTQY
j_call: TRBJ1-5; v_call: TRBV5-6; cdr3_aa: ASSVHRGQGGEPQH
j_call: TRBJ2-6; v_call: TRBV7-3; cdr3_aa: AGSLTIQGSGANVLT
j_call: TRBJ2-5; v_call: TRBV7-2; cdr3_aa: ASSLQGLGGETQY
j_call: TRBJ1-6; v_call: TRBV3-1; cdr3_aa: ASSLGTGDTTPLH
j_call: TRBJ2-7; v_call: TRBV20-1; cdr3_aa: SARDTRTGPSYEQY
j_call: TRBJ2-1; v_call: TRBV2; cdr3_aa: ASRALAGGDEQF
j_call: TRBJ2-4; v_call: TRBV12-3/TRBV12-4; cdr3_aa: ASSRGDAKNIQY
j_call: TRBJ2-5; v_call: TRBV5-1; cdr3_aa: ASSRYSGAQETQY
j_call: TRBJ1-1; v_call: TRBV4-3; cdr3_aa: ASSFSGGTEAF
j_call: TRBJ2-1; v_call: TRBV6-6; cdr3_aa: ASNPVGDSYNEQF
j_call: TRBJ2-1; v_call: TRBV7-2; cdr3_aa: ASSLTLAGSANEQF
j_call: TRBJ2-5; v_call: TRBV3-1; cdr3_aa: ASSQRASGAGTQY
j_call: TRBJ1-5; v_call: TRBV6-1; cdr3_aa: ASSEDVGGYGNQPQH
j_call: TRBJ1-5; v_call: TRBV6-5; cdr3_aa: ASSYGVRQPQH
j_call: TRBJ2-7; v_call: TRBV4-2; cdr3_aa: ASSRHGTGLAGVYEQY
j_call: TRBJ2-1; v_call: TRBV9; cdr3_aa: ASSPFSGRASYNEQF
j_call: TRBJ2-7; v_call: TRBV6-2/TRBV6-3; cdr3_aa: ASRPGLAGRNEQY